One sample yielded the 19 T cell receptor beta chains listed below, sequenced in a study of PD-L1 blockade in urothelial cancer. Produced via immunoSEQ multiplex PCR; TCRdb's table is partial and in-frame only. The table lists some 54,000 clones, under 90% of them singletons. The specimen was PBMCs, collected around atezolizumab (anti-PD-L1) treatment. These receptors originate from a middle-aged man with urothelial cancer.

The chain uses TRBV29-1 and TRBJ1-1; D ambiguous. CDR3 length: 10 amino acids. Per the germline V gene, CDR1 is SQVTM and CDR2 is ANQGSEA. With 6 bases removed from V and 8 bases from J, the gap between germline ends came to 10 bases. CDR3 in DNA: TGCAGCGTCCAGACTGGGGAAGCTTTCTTT. Amino acid sequence: CSVQTGEAFF.

The gene calls are TRBV19 and TRBJ2-7; 8 bases are shared with TRBD1. CDR3 length: 15 amino acids. CDR1 is LNHDA, CDR2 SQIVND, per germline (reference sequence). With 3 bases clipped from V and 3 bases from J, the junction kept 7 bases outside the gene matches. Written as DNA, the CDR3 is TGTGCCAGTAGTATCGGGACAGGACGGATCTACGAGCAGTACTTC. Translating it yields CASSIGTGRIYEQYF.

V gene TRBV6-1 combines with J gene TRBJ2-7; 8 bases match TRBD2. CDR1 MNHNS and CDR2 SASEGT come from the germline V gene. Unmatched junction bases numbered 9, after V lost 3 bases and J lost 2 bases. This CDR3 is built from 16 residues. Written as DNA, the CDR3 is TGTGCCAGCAGTGATTGGGGCGGGAGGAACCCCTACGAGCAGTACTTC. Residues: CASSDWGGRNPYEQYF.

The J gene is TRBJ2-3, the V gene TRBV5-1, with D tentatively TRBD2 (6 bases). Germline loops: CDR1 SGHRS, CDR2 YFSETQ. With 4 bases removed from V and 0 bases from J, the gap between germline ends came to 15 bases. The CDR3 totals 16 residues. The CDR3 protein is CASSIDRDLSTDTQYF. In nucleotides, the CDR3 is TGCGCCAGCAGCATAGACCGGGACTTGAGCACAGATACGCAGTATTTT.

J is TRBJ2-7 and V is TRBV28; 7 positions agree with TRBD2. The germline V gene encodes CDR1 MDHEN and CDR2 SYDVKM. V shed 3 bases, J shed 5 bases, and the junction held 10 bases outside the gene matches. The CDR3 is 15 residues long. CDR3 protein: CASSFGIAGRDEQYF. The CDR3 DNA reads as TGTGCCAGCAGTTTTGGGATAGCGGGTCGGGACGAGCAGTACTTC.

V gene TRBV28 combines with J gene TRBJ1-2; weak D call: TRBD1 (6 bases). Deletions cut 6 bases from V and 8 bases from J, with 16 bases between. The CDR3 loop spans 13 amino acids. Per the germline V gene, CDR1 is MDHEN and CDR2 is SYDVKM. The CDR3 sequence: CASRPTGPGGYTF. In DNA form, the CDR3 reads TGTGCCAGCAGGCCTACAGGGCCCGGGGGCTACACCTTC.

The gene calls are TRBV5-1 and TRBJ2-5; TRBD1 might be the D (6 bases). The J call may be incorrect, as the DNA end agrees better with TRBJ2-7. This CDR3 spans 15 amino acids. Looked up from germline, CDR1 is SGHRS and CDR2 is YFSETQ. The CDR3 nucleotides are TGCGCCAGCAGCCTGCAGGGGTTGGGGTCCTACGAGCAGTACTTC. It translates to CASSLQGLGSYEQYF.

This clone was counted once. This chain links TRBV18 with TRBJ1-4; possibly TRBD1 for D (6 bases). The CDR3 contains 15 residues. V was trimmed by 6 bases and J by 3 bases, leaving 14 bases between them. Per the germline V gene, CDR1 is KGHSH and CDR2 is LQKENI. The CDR3 sequence: CASSRGIGPNEKLFF. The CDR3 DNA is TGTGCCAGCTCGAGGGGGATCGGGCCTAATGAAAAACTGTTTTTT.

This chain links TRBV27 with TRBJ2-1; possible D gene TRBD2, 5 bases. Germline V gene sequence: CDR1 MNHEY, CDR2 SMNVEV (reference sequence). The length of the CDR3 is 15 residues. The V gene lost 4 bases and the J gene lost 5 bases, with 15 bases spanning the gap. CDR3 bases: TGTGCCAGCAGTTCACCGGGAAACGTTAACAATGAGCAGTTCTTC. Protein product: CASSSPGNVNNEQFF.

V and J are TRBV5-8 and TRBJ2-5; possible D gene TRBD1, 6 bases. The CDR3 covers 14 residues. Germline CDR1 is SGHTS and CDR2 is YDEGEE. V dropped 4 bases and J dropped 3 bases, with 13 bases sitting between them. The DNA for the CDR3 is TGTGCCAGCAGCCTAACGGACAGAGAAGAGACCCAGTACTTC. Protein product: CASSLTDREETQYF. The whole variable domain, remainder taken from reference TRBV5-8 and TRBJ2-5, is EAGVTQSPTHLIKTRGQQATLRCSPISGHTSVYWYQQALGLGLQFLLWYDEGEERNRGNFPPRFSGRQFPNYSSELNVNALELEDSALYLCASSLTDREETQYFGPGTRLLVL.

CDR3 protein: CASRDRTHQPQHF. The CDR3 region has the DNA TGTGCCAGCAGGGACAGGACCCATCAGCCCCAGCATTTT. This sequence joins TRBV6-1 and TRBJ1-5; 7 bases are shared with TRBD1. The J segment lost 5 bases and the V segment lost 6 bases, leaving 4 bases of the junction unmatched. Germline V CDR1 and CDR2: MNHNS, SASEGT. The CDR3 runs 13 residues.

The rearrangement uses TRBV5-4 and TRBJ2-3; TRBD2 matches 7 bases. The CDR3 is made up of 14 amino acids. Trimming took 0 bases from V and 5 from J; bases not matched to a gene: 3. Looked up from germline, CDR1 is SGHNT and CDR2 is YYREEE (reference sequence). The CDR3 DNA follows: TGTGCCAGCAGCTTGGGGTCGGGAGGAGATACGCAGTATTTT. Translated, it gives CASSLGSGGDTQYF. Full variable domain (remainder filled in from reference TRBV5-4 and TRBJ2-3): ETGVTQSPTHLIKTRGQQVTLRCSSQSGHNTVSWYQQALGQGPQFIFQYYREEENGRGNFPPRFSGLQFPNYSSELNVNALELDDSALYLCASSLGSGGDTQYFGPGTRLTVL.

V usage is TRBV5-1 and J usage is TRBJ2-5; 8 positions match TRBD2. V trimming: 5 bases; J trimming: 1 base; junction bases outside the gene matches: 7. This CDR3 contains 15 residues. Germline-derived CDR1 and CDR2 are SGHRS and YFSETQ. In nucleotides, the CDR3 is TGCGCCAGCAGACCGGGAGGGAATCCCCAAGAGACCCAGTACTTC. Translating it yields CASRPGGNPQETQYF.

A word on this clone: At one of its ends the junction is not consistent with the germline gene, which may arise from a read error. The chain couples TRBV6-5 to TRBJ1-2; D gene uncertain. Germline CDR1 is MNHEY and CDR2 is SVGAGI. The CDR3 extends over 12 amino acids. The CDR3 spells CATLQERDWESF. The CDR3 DNA reads TGTGCCACCCTCCAGGAAAGGGATTGGGAGTCCTTC.

The chain uses TRBV5-6 and TRBJ2-3; 9 bases are shared with TRBD1. The CDR3 extends over 16 amino acids. Germline V gene sequence: CDR1 SGHDT, CDR2 YYEEEE. Germline trimming cut 4 bases from V and 4 bases from J; bases unmatched to any gene: 10. The CDR3: CASSGRTGVGADTQYF. The CDR3 DNA reads as TGTGCCAGCAGCGGTAGGACAGGGGTTGGAGCAGATACGCAGTATTTT. Using reference TRBV5-6 and TRBJ2-3 for the parts outside the CDR3, the full variable domain is DAGVTQSPTHLIKTRGQQVTLRCSPKSGHDTVSWYQQALGQGPQFIFQYYEEEERQRGNFPDRFSGHQFPNYSSELNVNALLLGDSALYLCASSGRTGVGADTQYFGPGTRLTVL.

The rearrangement uses TRBV5-6 and TRBJ1-4; 8 bases are shared with TRBD1. The V segment lost 4 bases and the J segment 7 bases; nucleotides outside the gene matches: 12. Looked up from germline, CDR1 is SGHDT and CDR2 is YYEEEE. This CDR3 is built from 16 residues. The CDR3 region has the DNA TGTGCCAGCAGCCCCTGGGACAGGAAGGCTGGTGAAAAACTGTTTTTT. Protein: CASSPWDRKAGEKLFF.

This clone was seen only once. This rearrangement joins TRBV30 to TRBJ2-2; tentatively, D is TRBD1 (5 bases). Trimming shortened V by 5 bases and J by 4 bases, and 11 bases separated the two germline ends. Germline V gene lookup returns CDR1 GTSNPN and CDR2 SVGIG (reference sequence). CDR3 length equals 13 residues. In DNA, the CDR3 is TGTGCCTGGGGGGCCCAGGGCACCGGGGAGCTGTTTTTT. It translates to CAWGAQGTGELFF.

DNA for the CDR3: TGTGCCAGCAGCTTAGCGGCCAGGGGGAACTCCTACGAGCAGTACTTC. Its protein is CASSLAARGNSYEQYF. The J gene is TRBJ2-7, the V gene TRBV11-1; 7 nucleotides line up with TRBD1. After removal of 0 bases from V and 0 bases from J, the junction contained 5 bases not matched to a gene. Germline V gene sequence: CDR1 SGHAT, CDR2 FQDESV (reference sequence). The CDR3 has 16 amino acids.

The chain links TRBV9 to TRBJ1-1; TRBD1 matches 7 bases. Germline CDR1 SGDLS, CDR2 YYNGEE. J was trimmed by 6 bases and V by 2 bases; bases with no gene match: 7. CDR3 length equals 14 residues. The CDR3 DNA reads as TGTGCCAGCAGCGTTGGGACAGCTAACGCTGAAGCTTTCTTT. Protein sequence: CASSVGTANAEAFF.